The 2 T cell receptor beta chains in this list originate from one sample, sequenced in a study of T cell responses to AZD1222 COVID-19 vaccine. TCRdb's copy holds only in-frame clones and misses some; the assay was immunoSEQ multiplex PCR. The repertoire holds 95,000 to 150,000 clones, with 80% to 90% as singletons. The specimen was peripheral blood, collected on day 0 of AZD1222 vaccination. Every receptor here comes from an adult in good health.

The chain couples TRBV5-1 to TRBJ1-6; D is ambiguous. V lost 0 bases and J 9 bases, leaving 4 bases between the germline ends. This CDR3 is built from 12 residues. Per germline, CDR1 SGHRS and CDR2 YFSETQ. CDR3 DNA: TGCGCCAGCAGCTTGGGCGGTTCACCCCTCCACTTT. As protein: CASSLGGSPLHF.

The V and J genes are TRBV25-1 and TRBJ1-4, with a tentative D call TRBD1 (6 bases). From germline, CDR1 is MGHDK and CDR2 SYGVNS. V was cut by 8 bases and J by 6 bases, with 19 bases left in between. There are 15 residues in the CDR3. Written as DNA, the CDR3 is TGTGCCAGCCTAACTACCGAGGGGGGCGATGAAAAACTGTTTTTT. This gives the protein CASLTTEGGDEKLFF.